These 22 T cell receptor beta chains were sequenced from one sample in a study of human T cells and chemical hapten exposure. TCRdb redid the calling of the RACE reads with MiXCR, one entry per CDR3 protein. The sample yields 40,000 to 65,000 distinct CDR3 sequences, approximately 10% seen once. Time point in this sample: patch test 1, 2 weeks after DPC sensitization. Treatment denoted: therapeutic diphenylcyclopropenone sensitization with weekly scalp DPC. Unfractionated whole blood yielded the extracted total RNA. Sequences were derived from whole blood, sampled in connection with sensitization to the hapten diphenylcyclopropenone (DPC). The receptors here all came from a woman between 35 and 50 years old with alopecia areata. Some clones in this sample may be carry-over from other donors' samples.

V usage is TRBV28 and J usage is TRBJ2-7; TRBD1 is a possible D gene (5 bases). Trimming took 1 base from V and 2 from J, leaving 6 bases between them. Per the germline V gene, CDR1 is MDHEN and CDR2 is SYDVKM. The CDR3 runs 13 residues. This CDR3 reads CASSLSTAYEQYF. CDR3 nucleotide sequence: TGTGCCAGCAGTTTATCGACAGCCTACGAGCAGTACTTC. The full variable domain, rest sourced from reference TRBV28 and TRBJ2-7, is DVKVTQSSRYLVKRTGEKVFLECVQDMDHENMFWYRQDPGLGLRLIYFSYDVKMKEKGDIPEGYSVSREKKERFSLILESASTNQTSMYLCASSLSTAYEQYFGPGTRLTVT.

The V gene is TRBV3-1, the J gene TRBJ2-1, with D tentatively TRBD1 or TRBD2 (5 bases each). Between the trimmed V and J ends, which lost 0 bases and 5 bases, there was a span of 14 bases. The CDR3 consists of 16 residues. CDR1 and CDR2 (germline): LGHDT, YNNKEL (reference sequence). CDR3 sequence (DNA): TGTGCCAGCAGCCAAGACCTCTGGGGGTACCACAATGAGCAGTTCTTC. The encoded protein is CASSQDLWGYHNEQFF.

This clonotype was seen at least ten times. The rearrangement uses TRBV3-1 and TRBJ2-7; the match to TRBD2 covers 7 bases. Germline CDR1 is LGHDT and CDR2 is YNNKEL (reference sequence). CDR3 size: 15 residues. Losses at the gene ends were 4 bases for V and 6 bases for J; bases not matched to a gene: 12. Written as DNA, the CDR3 is TGTGCCAGCAGCCGACCGGGACTAATTTCGACCGAGCAGTACTTC. Its translation: CASSRPGLISTEQYF.

This clonotype showed up just a few times. The V call is TRBV5-1, the J call TRBJ1-5; 11 bases fit TRBD1. The CDR3 contains 15 residues. The junction had 2 bases not matched to a gene; V was cut back by 4 bases and J by 2 bases. The germline V gene has CDR1 SGHRS and CDR2 YFSETQ. CDR3 nucleotide sequence: TGCGCCAGCAGCCAGGGACAGGGGGGCAATCAGCCCCAGCATTTT. This gives the protein CASSQGQGGNQPQHF.

This clonotype was seen repeatedly, ten times or more. The rearrangement links TRBV12-3 or TRBV12-4 to TRBJ2-5; TRBD1 or TRBD2 may be the D gene (5 bases each). Trimming removed 6 bases at V and 3 bases at J, with 11 bases between. The CDR3 loop spans 13 amino acids. CDR3 residues: CASSLRGEETQYF. Here the CDR3 DNA reads TGTGCCAGCAGCCTGAGAGGGGAAGAGACCCAGTACTTC.

The chain couples TRBV3-1 to TRBJ2-1; perhaps TRBD2 as D (6 bases). CDR1 and CDR2 (germline): LGHDT, YNNKEL (reference sequence). There are 14 residues in the CDR3. V gave up 0 bases and J gave up 12 bases, with 15 bases separating them. CDR3 bases: TGTGCCAGCAGCCAAGATTGGGCGGGACTCAGGCAGTTCTTC. Translation gives CASSQDWAGLRQFF.

This clonotype was seen only a few times. The chain has TRBV28 and TRBJ1-5; D remains ambiguous. CDR1 and CDR2 (germline): MDHEN, SYDVKM. The CDR3 sequence is 14 residues long. Between the trimmed V and J ends, which lost 5 bases and 5 bases, there was a span of 13 bases. The CDR3 coding sequence is TGTGCCAGCAGTCCGACAAGGAGGGATCAGCCCCAGCATTTT. This translates into CASSPTRRDQPQHF.

The CDR3 reads CASSQSGFF. CDR3 sequence (DNA): TGCGCCAGCAGTCAATCTGGGTTCTTC. This sequence joins TRBV23-1 and TRBJ2-1; D ambiguous. TRBV23-1 is filed as an ORF, its function uncertain. V lost 0 bases, J lost 15 bases, and 3 bases lay in between. This CDR3 comprises 9 residues.

This clonotype was observed a few times. This chain joins TRBV29-1 and TRBJ1-1; D is unclear. V was cut by 6 bases and J by 0 bases, with 8 bases left in between. Germline CDR1 SQVTM, CDR2 ANQGSEA. The CDR3 sequence is 12 residues long. In nucleotides, the CDR3 is TGCAGCGTGGTCCTTTTGAACACTGAAGCTTTCTTT. Its translation: CSVVLLNTEAFF.

J is TRBJ1-1 and V is TRBV6-6; D is unresolved. Looked up from germline, CDR1 is MNHNY and CDR2 is SVGAGI (reference sequence). Trimming left V 6 bases short and J 6 bases short, with 11 bases between. This CDR3 has 12 amino acids. CDR3 bases: TGTGCCAGCAGATTCCGGACGGCTGAAGCTTTCTTT. As protein: CASRFRTAEAFF.

The rearrangement joins TRBV11-3 to TRBJ2-7; D not certain. Germline V gives CDR1 SGHNT, CDR2 YENEEA. The germline V and J ends were trimmed by 1 base and 2 bases, with 9 bases remaining between them. The CDR3 length is 14 residues. For the CDR3, the DNA is TGTGCCAGCAGCTTAGGCGGCCTCACCTACGAGCAGTACTTC. Translation: CASSLGGLTYEQYF. The full variable domain, completed using reference TRBV11-3 and TRBJ2-7, is EAGVVQSPRYKIIEKKQPVAFWCNPISGHNTLYWYLQNLGQGPELLIRYENEEAVDDSQLPKDRFSAERLKGVDSTLKIQPAELGDSAVYLCASSLGGLTYEQYFGPGTRLTVT.

This clonotype was observed a few times. The gene calls are TRBV2 and TRBJ1-5; D perhaps matches TRBD1 (5 bases). The CDR3 has 14 amino acids. Between the trimmed V and J ends, which lost 7 bases and 4 bases, there was a span of 14 bases. Germline V gene sequence: CDR1 SNHLY, CDR2 FYNNEI. For the CDR3, the DNA is TGTGCCAGCAAGGTGCAGACAGATAATCAGCCCCAGCATTTT. This codes for CASKVQTDNQPQHF. Supplemented by reference TRBV2 and TRBJ1-5, the full variable domain reads EPEVTQTPSHQVTQMGQEVILRCVPISNHLYFYWYRQILGQKVEFLVSFYNNEISEKSEIFDDQFSVERPDGSNFTLKIRSTKLEDSAMYFCASKVQTDNQPQHFGDGTRLSIL.

The genes are TRBV12-3 or TRBV12-4 and TRBJ1-1; unclear D gene. V dropped 9 bases and J dropped 4 bases, with 21 bases sitting between them. The CDR3 is 15 amino acids. CDR3 loop: CASSGTGEPVTEAFF. The CDR3, as DNA: TGTGCCAGTAGTGGTACCGGGGAACCGGTCACTGAAGCTTTCTTT.

This clonotype appeared a few times. CDR3 sequence: CASSLGAKAFGYTF. The CDR3 nucleotides are TGTGCCAGCAGTTTAGGGGCAAAGGCCTTTGGCTACACCTTC. V usage is TRBV28 and J usage is TRBJ1-2; tentative D call: TRBD1 (5 bases). The CDR3 sequence is 14 residues long. CDR1 and CDR2 from the germline V gene are MDHEN and SYDVKM. V was shortened by 2 bases and J by 7 bases, with 14 bases between the two germline ends.

Comments on this clonotype: A much larger clone is a single base away; this may be a read error. V gene TRBV7-6 combines with J gene TRBJ2-2; maybe TRBD2 (6 bases). Looked up from germline, CDR1 is SGHVS and CDR2 is FNYEAQ. The CDR3 is 19 residues long. The CDR3 loop is CASSLSPGLAKVYTEELFF. For the CDR3, the DNA is TGTGCCAGCAGTTTATCCCCGGGACTCGCGAAGGTTTACACCGAGGAGCTGTTTTTT.

This clonotype was seen more than once but under ten times. The V call is TRBV27, the J call TRBJ2-5; D call uncertain. Trimming removed 7 bases at V and 4 bases at J, with 13 bases between. Looked up from germline, CDR1 is MNHEY and CDR2 is SMNVEV (reference sequence). This CDR3 is 13 amino acids long. The CDR3 is CASKLDKGETQYF. The CDR3 region has the DNA TGTGCCAGCAAACTCGACAAAGGAGAGACCCAGTACTTC.

The CDR3 loop reads CSVGAGASILQETQYF. The CDR3 coding sequence is TGCAGCGTTGGGGCGGGGGCTTCCATTCTCCAAGAGACCCAGTACTTC. The chain carries TRBV29-1 and TRBJ2-5; the D gene is possibly TRBD2 (7 bases). The CDR3 runs 16 residues. V lost 4 bases and J 1 base, leaving 19 bases between the germline ends. In germline, CDR1 is SQVTM, CDR2 ANQGSEA.

This clonotype came up a few times. The rearrangement uses TRBV12-3 or TRBV12-4 and TRBJ2-2; perhaps TRBD1 as D (7 bases). The CDR3 extends over 16 amino acids. The ends were cut back, 3 bases at V and 1 base at J, with 12 bases in the middle. The chain's CDR3 is CASSFAGTVNTGELFF. The CDR3 DNA sequence: TGTGCCAGCAGTTTTGCGGGGACAGTGAACACCGGGGAGCTGTTTTTT.

This clonotype was detected a few times. V usage is TRBV7-8 and J usage is TRBJ2-5, with TRBD2 identical over 15 bases. Germline V gene lookup returns CDR1 SGHVS and CDR2 FQNEAQ. This CDR3 comprises 17 residues. Trimming removed 5 bases from V and 2 bases from J; junction bases left unmatched: 6. The CDR3 sequence: CASSAPGLAGGQETQYF. DNA of the CDR3: TGTGCCAGCAGCGCTCCGGGACTAGCGGGGGGACAAGAGACCCAGTACTTC.

This clonotype was observed many times. CDR3 loop: CATLRDRGPDTGELFF. The CDR3 DNA reads TGTGCCACGTTACGGGACAGGGGCCCAGACACCGGGGAGCTGTTTTTT. V is TRBV10-3 and J is TRBJ2-2; 10 bases fit TRBD1. CDR3 length: 16 residues. The germline V gene encodes CDR1 ENHRY and CDR2 SYGVKD. V lost 10 bases to trimming and J lost 3 bases; unmatched junction nucleotides: 11.

The sample holds a few counts of this clonotype. This sequence joins TRBV3-1 and TRBJ1-3, with D tentatively TRBD1 (5 bases). This CDR3 spans 15 amino acids. Germline-derived CDR1 and CDR2 are LGHDT and YNNKEL (reference sequence). Trimming stripped 1 base from V and 4 bases from J, with 11 bases between. Here the CDR3 reads CASSQGPTVGNTIYF. In DNA, the CDR3 is TGTGCCAGCAGCCAAGGCCCGACAGTCGGAAACACCATATATTTT.

This clonotype has only a few counts. This sequence joins TRBV15 and TRBJ2-7; possibly TRBD2 for D (5 bases). Germline values: CDR1 LNHNV, CDR2 YYDKDF (reference sequence). Trimming took off 4 bases at V and 3 bases at J, with 16 bases between the two ends. CDR3 length: 15 amino acids. CDR3 amino acids: CATSTNDLRDYEQYF. The CDR3 DNA reads TGTGCCACCAGCACAAACGACCTGAGGGACTACGAGCAGTACTTC.